These T cell receptor beta chains were read from a single sample in a study of shared clonotypes between healthy human individuals. Profiling relied on immunoSEQ multiplex PCR, and the TCRdb table lists in-frame clones only, not all of them. The sample carries 2 million or so clones, 85% to 95% recorded once. Sequencing used naive CD4+ T cells sorted from blood. These receptors came from a man between 18 and 29 years old in good health. Each CDR3 is given with its conserved first and last residue. The order of the fields is clone size, D gene, V gene, J gene, CDR3 protein, CDR3 DNA. D genes are given only for firm matches. Expanded clones are given a class, and other clones once, few, many or no size at all.

size: once; D: TRBD1; V: TRBV30; J: TRBJ1-2; CDR3: CAWSFTGEDGYTF; DNA: TGTGCCTGGAGTTTTACAGGGGAGGATGGCTACACCTTC
size: .; D: .; V: TRBV5-1; J: TRBJ2-7; CDR3: CASSLARLSDYEQYF; DNA: TGCGCCAGCAGCTTGGCCCGGTTATCCGACTACGAGCAGTACTTC
size: .; D: TRBD1; V: TRBV28; J: TRBJ1-3; CDR3: CASRLPPRTGDLGNTIYF; DNA: TGTGCCAGCAGATTACCCCCTAGGACAGGGGACCTTGGAAACACCATATATTTT
size: .; D: TRBD1; V: TRBV29-1; J: TRBJ1-1; CDR3: CSVEIIQGAGEAFF; DNA: TGCAGCGTTGAGATTATTCAGGGGGCCGGTGAAGCTTTCTTT
size: .; D: .; V: TRBV5-1; J: TRBJ2-2; CDR3: CASSLTGANTGELFF; DNA: TGCGCCAGCAGCTTAACAGGAGCGAACACCGGGGAGCTGTTTTTT
size: .; D: .; V: TRBV27; J: TRBJ2-2; CDR3: CASRKGKVGGTGELFF; DNA: TGTGCCAGCCGAAAGGGGAAGGTAGGCGGCACCGGGGAGCTGTTTTTT
size: .; D: .; V: TRBV10-1; J: TRBJ2-1; CDR3: CASSEPGSKQFF; DNA: TGCGCCAGCAGTGAGCCGGGATCTAAGCAGTTCTTC
size: .; D: .; V: TRBV9; J: TRBJ2-2; CDR3: CASSSPPGTPLVTGELFF; DNA: TGTGCCAGCAGCTCCCCCCCGGGGACTCCCCTAGTCACCGGGGAGCTGTTTTTT
size: once; D: .; V: TRBV7-9; J: TRBJ1-2; CDR3: CASSLDRQGRNLYGYTF; DNA: TGTGCCAGCAGCTTGGATCGTCAGGGCCGGAACCTTTATGGCTACACCTTC
size: .; D: TRBD2; V: TRBV4-2; J: TRBJ2-3; CDR3: CASSQVGGTSGVSDTQYF; DNA: TGTGCCAGCAGCCAAGTTGGGGGGACTAGCGGGGTTTCAGATACGCAGTATTTT
size: .; D: .; V: TRBV7-9; J: TRBJ2-7; CDR3: CASSRGAGGRNEQYF; DNA: TGTGCCAGCAGCCGGGGGGCAGGGGGCCGGAACGAGCAGTACTTC
size: once; D: .; V: TRBV7-2; J: TRBJ1-4; CDR3: CASSPHTNREKLFF; DNA: TGTGCCAGCAGCCCCCATACAAACAGGGAAAAACTGTTTTTT
size: .; D: TRBD2; V: TRBV7-2; J: TRBJ2-7; CDR3: CASSAPGTSGTYEQYF; DNA: TGTGCCAGCAGCGCGCCGGGGACTAGCGGAACCTACGAGCAGTACTTC
size: .; D: .; V: TRBV14; J: TRBJ2-7; CDR3: CASSHAGGLGGLEQYF; DNA: TGTGCCAGCAGCCACGCTGGAGGACTAGGGGGCCTCGAGCAGTACTTC
size: .; D: TRBD1; V: TRBV6-4; J: TRBJ1-6; CDR3: CASSEGGRIIYNSPLHF; DNA: TGTGCCAGCAGTGAAGGGGGCAGGATCATTTATAATTCACCCCTCCACTTT
size: .; D: .; V: TRBV5-1; J: TRBJ2-5; CDR3: CASSLGQGDQETQYF; DNA: TGCGCCAGCAGCTTGGGGCAGGGCGACCAAGAGACCCAGTACTTC
size: .; D: .; V: TRBV2; J: TRBJ2-3; CDR3: CASTRNVVTDTQYF; DNA: TGTGCCAGCACCAGAAATGTAGTCACAGATACGCAGTATTTT
size: once; D: .; V: TRBV6-5; J: TRBJ2-7; CDR3: CASRTGATSYEQYF; DNA: TGTGCCAGCAGGACCGGGGCTACCTCCTACGAGCAGTACTTC
size: .; D: .; V: TRBV6-5; J: TRBJ2-5; CDR3: CASSYRQTQYF; DNA: TGTGCCAGCAGTTATAGACAGACCCAGTACTTC
size: .; D: .; V: TRBV30; J: TRBJ1-6; CDR3: CAWAQGRGNSPLHF; DNA: TGTGCCTGGGCTCAAGGGCGCGGTAATTCACCCCTCCACTTT